This T cell receptor (beta chain) was sequenced during a study of CD8 T cells in ankylosing spondylitis. Broader study findings: The study looked at matched synovial fluid samples from ankylosing spondylitis patients. Disease-linked clones were reported to be significantly enriched there.

This clonotype was detected a few times. Its target is unknown. The germline V gene encodes CDR1 SGHRS and CDR2 YFSETQ. Trimming took off 4 bases at V and 2 bases at J, with 8 bases between the two ends. The CDR3 runs 13 residues. TCRdb ran MiXCR on the 5' RACE reads and lists one entry per CDR3 protein. The sample lists under 300,000 distinct CDR3 sequences, roughly a tenth occurring once. This receptor was identified in a male donor with ankylosing spondylitis or in good health (not recorded which). Sequencing used blood, either unsorted or a sorted T cell fraction (not recorded which). The chain joins TRBV5-1 to TRBJ2-3; D could derive from TRBD1 or TRBD2 (5 bases each). This CDR3 is CASSPGPTDTQYF. CDR3 sequence (DNA): TGCGCCAGCAGCCCGGGACCCACAGATACGCAGTATTTT.